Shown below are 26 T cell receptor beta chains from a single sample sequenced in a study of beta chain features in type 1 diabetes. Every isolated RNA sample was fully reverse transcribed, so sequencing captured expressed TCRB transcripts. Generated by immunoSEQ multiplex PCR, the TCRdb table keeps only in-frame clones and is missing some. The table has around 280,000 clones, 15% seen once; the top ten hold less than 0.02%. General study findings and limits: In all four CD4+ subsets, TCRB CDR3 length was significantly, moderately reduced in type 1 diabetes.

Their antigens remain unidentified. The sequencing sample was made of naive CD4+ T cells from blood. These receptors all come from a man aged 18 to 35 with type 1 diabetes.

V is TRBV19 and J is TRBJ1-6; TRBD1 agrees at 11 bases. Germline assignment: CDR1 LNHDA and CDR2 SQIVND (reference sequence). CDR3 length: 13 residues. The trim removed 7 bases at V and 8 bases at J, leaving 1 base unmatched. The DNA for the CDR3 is TGTGCCAGTACGGGACAGGGGGATTCACCCCTCCACTTT. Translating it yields CASTGQGDSPLHF.

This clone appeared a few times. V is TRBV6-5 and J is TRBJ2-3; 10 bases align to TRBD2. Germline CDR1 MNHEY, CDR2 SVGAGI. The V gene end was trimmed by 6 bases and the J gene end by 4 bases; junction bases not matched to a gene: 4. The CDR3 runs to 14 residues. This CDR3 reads CASRIAGGSDTQYF. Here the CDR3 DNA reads TGTGCCAGCAGGATAGCGGGGGGATCAGATACGCAGTATTTT.

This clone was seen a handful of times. The CDR3 region has the DNA TGTGCCAGCAGCTTTGCTAGCGGCTCCTACGAGCAGTACTTC. Amino acid sequence: CASSFASGSYEQYF. The chain recombines TRBV7-8 with TRBJ2-7; 7 bases agree with TRBD2. J gave up 0 bases and V 3 bases, and 2 bases lay outside the gene matches. The germline V gene encodes CDR1 SGHVS and CDR2 FQNEAQ. There are 14 residues in the CDR3. The full variable domain, rest sourced from reference TRBV7-8 and TRBJ2-7, is GAGVSQSPRYKVAKRGQDVALRCDPISGHVSLFWYQQALGQGPEFLTYFQNEAQLDKSGLPSDRFFAERPEGSVSTLKIQRTQQEDSAVYLCASSFASGSYEQYFGPGTRLTVT.

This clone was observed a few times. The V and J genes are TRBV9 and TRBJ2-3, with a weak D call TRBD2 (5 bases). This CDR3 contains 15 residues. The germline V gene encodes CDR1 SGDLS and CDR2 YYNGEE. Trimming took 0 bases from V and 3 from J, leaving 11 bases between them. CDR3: CASSVALGETDTQYF. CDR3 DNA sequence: TGTGCCAGCAGCGTAGCCCTCGGGGAAACAGATACGCAGTATTTT.

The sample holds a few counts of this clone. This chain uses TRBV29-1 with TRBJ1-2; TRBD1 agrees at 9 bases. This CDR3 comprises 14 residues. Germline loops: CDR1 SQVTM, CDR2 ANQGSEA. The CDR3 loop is CSNGGTGCSYGYTF. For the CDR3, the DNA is TGCAGTAACGGCGGGACAGGGTGCTCCTATGGCTACACCTTC.

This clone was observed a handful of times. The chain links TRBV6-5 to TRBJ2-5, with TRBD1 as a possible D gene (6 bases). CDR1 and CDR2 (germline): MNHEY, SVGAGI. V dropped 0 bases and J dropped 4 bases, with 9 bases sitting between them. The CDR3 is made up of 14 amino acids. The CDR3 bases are TGTGCCAGCAGTTACTCGAGCAGGGGAGAGACCCAGTACTTC. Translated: CASSYSSRGETQYF.

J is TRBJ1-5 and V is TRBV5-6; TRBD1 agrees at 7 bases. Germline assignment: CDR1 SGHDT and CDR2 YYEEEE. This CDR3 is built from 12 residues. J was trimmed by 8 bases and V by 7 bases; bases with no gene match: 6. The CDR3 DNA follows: TGTGCCAGCGGTAAGGGGGCGAAGCCCCAGCATTTT. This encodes CASGKGAKPQHF.

This chain's CDR3 is CASSAQGADTEAFF. CDR3 DNA: TGTGCCAGCAGCGCCCAGGGGGCGGACACTGAAGCTTTCTTT. The J gene is TRBJ1-1, the V gene TRBV9; 8 positions agree with TRBD1. The V segment lost 3 bases and the J segment 3 bases; nucleotides outside the gene matches: 4. CDR3 length: 14 amino acids. From germline, CDR1 is SGDLS and CDR2 YYNGEE.

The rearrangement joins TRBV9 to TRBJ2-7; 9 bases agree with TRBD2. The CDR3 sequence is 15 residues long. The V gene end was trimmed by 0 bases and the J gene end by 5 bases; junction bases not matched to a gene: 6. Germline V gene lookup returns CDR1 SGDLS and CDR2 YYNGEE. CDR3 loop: CASSVGLAALDEQYF. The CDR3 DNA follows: TGTGCCAGCAGCGTAGGACTAGCGGCCCTAGACGAGCAGTACTTC.

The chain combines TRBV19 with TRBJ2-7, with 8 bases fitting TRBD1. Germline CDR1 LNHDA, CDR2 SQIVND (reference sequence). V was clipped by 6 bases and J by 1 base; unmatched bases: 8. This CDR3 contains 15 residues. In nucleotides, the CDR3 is TGTGCCAGTAGGGACAGGGACGTCTTTTCCTACGAGCAGTACTTC. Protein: CASRDRDVFSYEQYF. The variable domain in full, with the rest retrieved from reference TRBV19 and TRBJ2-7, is DGGITQSPKYLFRKEGQNVTLSCEQNLNHDAMYWYRQDPGQGLRLIYYSQIVNDFQKGDIAEGYSVSREKKESFPLTVTSAQKNPTAFYLCASRDRDVFSYEQYFGPGTRLTVT.

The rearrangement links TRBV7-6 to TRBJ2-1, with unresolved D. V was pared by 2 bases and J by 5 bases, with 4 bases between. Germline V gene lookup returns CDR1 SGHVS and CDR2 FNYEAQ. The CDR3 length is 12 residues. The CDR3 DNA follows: TGTGCCAGCAGCTTACTACACAATGAGCAGTTCTTC. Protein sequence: CASSLLHNEQFF.

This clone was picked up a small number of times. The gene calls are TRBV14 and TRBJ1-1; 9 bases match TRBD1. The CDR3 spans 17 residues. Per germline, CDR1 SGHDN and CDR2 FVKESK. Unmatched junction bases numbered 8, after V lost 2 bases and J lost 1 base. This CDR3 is CASSQRYPGQGNTEAFF. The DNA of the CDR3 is TGTGCCAGCAGCCAAAGATATCCGGGACAGGGGAACACTGAAGCTTTCTTT.

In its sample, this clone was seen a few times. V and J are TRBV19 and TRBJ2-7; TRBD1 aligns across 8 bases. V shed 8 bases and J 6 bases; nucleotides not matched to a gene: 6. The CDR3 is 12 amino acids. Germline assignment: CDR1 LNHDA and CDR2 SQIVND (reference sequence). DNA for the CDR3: TGTGCCAGTGGACAGGGCCCCCGCGAGCAGTACTTC. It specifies CASGQGPREQYF.

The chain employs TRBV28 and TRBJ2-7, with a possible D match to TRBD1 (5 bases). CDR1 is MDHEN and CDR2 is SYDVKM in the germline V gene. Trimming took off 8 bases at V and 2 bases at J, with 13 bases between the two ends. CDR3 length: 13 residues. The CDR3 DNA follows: TGTGCCAGCTCCGAGACAGCCCCCTACGAGCAGTACTTC. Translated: CASSETAPYEQYF.

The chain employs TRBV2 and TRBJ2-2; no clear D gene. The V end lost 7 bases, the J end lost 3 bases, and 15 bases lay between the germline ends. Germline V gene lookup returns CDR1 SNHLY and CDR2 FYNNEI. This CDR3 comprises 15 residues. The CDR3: CASIPSTEYTGELFF. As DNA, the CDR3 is TGTGCCAGCATTCCTTCGACGGAGTACACCGGGGAGCTGTTTTTT.

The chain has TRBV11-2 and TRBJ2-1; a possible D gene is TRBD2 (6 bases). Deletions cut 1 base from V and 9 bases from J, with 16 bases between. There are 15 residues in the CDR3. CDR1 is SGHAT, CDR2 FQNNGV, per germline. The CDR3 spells CASSLVPLRGAEQFF. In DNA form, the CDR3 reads TGTGCCAGCAGCTTAGTACCTCTTCGCGGGGCTGAGCAGTTCTTC.

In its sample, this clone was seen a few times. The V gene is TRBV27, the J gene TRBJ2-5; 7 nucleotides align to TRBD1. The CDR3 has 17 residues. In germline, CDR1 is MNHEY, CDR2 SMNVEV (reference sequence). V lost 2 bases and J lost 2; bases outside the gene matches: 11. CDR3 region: CASSLTPGDRNQETQYF. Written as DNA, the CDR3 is TGTGCCAGCAGTTTAACGCCAGGGGACAGAAATCAAGAGACCCAGTACTTC.

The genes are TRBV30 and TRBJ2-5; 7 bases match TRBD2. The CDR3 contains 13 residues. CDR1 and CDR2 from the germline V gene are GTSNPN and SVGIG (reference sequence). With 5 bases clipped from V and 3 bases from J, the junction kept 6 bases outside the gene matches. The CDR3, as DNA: TGTGCCTGGGGGGGGGTCGTGAAAGAGACCCAGTACTTC. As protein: CAWGGVVKETQYF. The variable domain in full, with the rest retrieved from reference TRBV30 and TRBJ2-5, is SQTIHQWPATLVQPVGSPLSLECTVEGTSNPNLYWYRQAAGRGLQLLFYSVGIGQISSEVPQNLSASRPQDRQFILSSKKLLLSDSGFYLCAWGGVVKETQYFGPGTRLLVL.

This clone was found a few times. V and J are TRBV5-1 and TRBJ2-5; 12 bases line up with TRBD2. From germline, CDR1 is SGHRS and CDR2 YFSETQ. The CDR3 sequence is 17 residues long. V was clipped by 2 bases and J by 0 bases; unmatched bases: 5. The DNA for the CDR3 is TGCGCCAGCAGCTTCGGACTAGCGGGACTGTACCAAGAGACCCAGTACTTC. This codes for CASSFGLAGLYQETQYF.

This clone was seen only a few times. The CDR3, as DNA: TGTGCCAGCAGCTTAGCCCCTAGCGGGGGCTATGAGCAGTTCTTC. Its translation is CASSLAPSGGYEQFF. This rearrangement joins TRBV7-2 to TRBJ2-1, with TRBD2 identical over 10 bases. After removal of 0 bases from V and 8 bases from J, the junction contained 4 bases not matched to a gene. Germline V lookup: CDR1 SGHTA, CDR2 FQGNSA. The CDR3 contains 15 residues.

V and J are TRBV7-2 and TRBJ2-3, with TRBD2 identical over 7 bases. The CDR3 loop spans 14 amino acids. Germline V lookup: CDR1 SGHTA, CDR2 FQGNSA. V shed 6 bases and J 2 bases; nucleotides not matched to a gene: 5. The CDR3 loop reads CASRHKRDTDTQYF. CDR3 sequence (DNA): TGTGCCAGCAGACATAAGCGGGACACAGATACGCAGTATTTT.

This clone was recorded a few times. CDR3 protein: CASSLVVSSYEQYF. In nucleotides, the CDR3 is TGCGCCAGCAGCTTGGTGGTGAGCTCCTACGAGCAGTACTTC. This rearrangement joins TRBV5-1 to TRBJ2-7; no clear D gene. V gave up 0 bases and J gave up 0 bases, with 7 bases separating them. The CDR3 loop spans 14 amino acids. Germline loops: CDR1 SGHRS, CDR2 YFSETQ.

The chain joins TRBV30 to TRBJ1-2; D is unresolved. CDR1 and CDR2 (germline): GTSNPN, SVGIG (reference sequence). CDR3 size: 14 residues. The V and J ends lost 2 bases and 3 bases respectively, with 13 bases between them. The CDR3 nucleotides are TGTGCCTGGAGTTCGATAGAGGGTCACTATGGCTACACCTTC. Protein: CAWSSIEGHYGYTF.

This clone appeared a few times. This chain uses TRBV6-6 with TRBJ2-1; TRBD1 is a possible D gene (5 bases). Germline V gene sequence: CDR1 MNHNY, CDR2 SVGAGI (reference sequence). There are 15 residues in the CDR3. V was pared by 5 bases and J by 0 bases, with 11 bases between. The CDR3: CASSLRESSYNEQFF. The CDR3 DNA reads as TGTGCCAGCAGTCTCAGGGAAAGCTCCTACAATGAGCAGTTCTTC.

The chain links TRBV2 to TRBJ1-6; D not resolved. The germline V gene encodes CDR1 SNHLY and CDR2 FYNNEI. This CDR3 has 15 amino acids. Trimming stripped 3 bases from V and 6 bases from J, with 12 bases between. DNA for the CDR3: TGTGCCAGCAGTGACCTGCGGGGAGGTAATTCACCCCTCCACTTT. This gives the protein CASSDLRGGNSPLHF.

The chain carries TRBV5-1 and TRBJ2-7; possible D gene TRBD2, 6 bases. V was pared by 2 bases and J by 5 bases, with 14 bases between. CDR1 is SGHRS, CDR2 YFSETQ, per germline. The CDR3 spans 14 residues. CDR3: CASSFSGSGNEQYF. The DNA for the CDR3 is TGCGCCAGCAGCTTTTCCGGGAGTGGGAACGAGCAGTACTTC.